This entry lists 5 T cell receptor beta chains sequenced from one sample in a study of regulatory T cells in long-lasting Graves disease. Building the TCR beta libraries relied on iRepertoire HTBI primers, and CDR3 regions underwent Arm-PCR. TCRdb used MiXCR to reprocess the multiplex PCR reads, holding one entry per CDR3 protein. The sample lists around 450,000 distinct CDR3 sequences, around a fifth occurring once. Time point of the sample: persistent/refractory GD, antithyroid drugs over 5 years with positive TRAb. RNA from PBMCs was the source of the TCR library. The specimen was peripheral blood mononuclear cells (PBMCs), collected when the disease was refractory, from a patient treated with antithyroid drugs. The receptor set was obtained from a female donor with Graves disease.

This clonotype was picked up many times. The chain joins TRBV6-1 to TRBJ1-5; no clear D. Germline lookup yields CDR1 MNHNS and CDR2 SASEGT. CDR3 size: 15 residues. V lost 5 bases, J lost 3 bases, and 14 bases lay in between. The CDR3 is CASSSKAGINQPQHF. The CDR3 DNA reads TGTGCCAGCAGTAGCAAGGCAGGCATCAATCAGCCCCAGCATTTT.

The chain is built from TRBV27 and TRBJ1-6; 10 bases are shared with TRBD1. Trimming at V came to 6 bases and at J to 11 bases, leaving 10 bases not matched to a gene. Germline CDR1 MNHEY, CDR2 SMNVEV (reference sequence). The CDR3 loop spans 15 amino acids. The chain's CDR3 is CASSSWDRGPTPLHF. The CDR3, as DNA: TGTGCCAGCAGCTCTTGGGACAGGGGACCTACACCCCTCCACTTT.

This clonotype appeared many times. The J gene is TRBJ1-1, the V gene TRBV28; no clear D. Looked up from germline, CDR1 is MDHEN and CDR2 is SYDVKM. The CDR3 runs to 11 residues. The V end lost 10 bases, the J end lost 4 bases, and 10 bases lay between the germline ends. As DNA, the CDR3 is TGTGCCACACGCGGTGGCACTGAAGCTTTCTTT. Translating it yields CATRGGTEAFF. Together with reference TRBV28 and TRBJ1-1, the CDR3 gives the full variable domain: DVKVTQSSRYLVKRTGEKVFLECVQDMDHENMFWYRQDPGLGLRLIYFSYDVKMKEKGDIPEGYSVSREKKERFSLILESASTNQTSMYLCATRGGTEAFFGQGTRLTVV.

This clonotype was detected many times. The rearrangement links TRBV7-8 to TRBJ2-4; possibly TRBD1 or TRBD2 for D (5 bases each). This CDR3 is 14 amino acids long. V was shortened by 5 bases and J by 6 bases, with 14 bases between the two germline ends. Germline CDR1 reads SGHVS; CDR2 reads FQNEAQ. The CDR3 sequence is CASSIGVRGNIQYF. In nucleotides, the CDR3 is TGTGCCAGCAGCATAGGGGTGAGGGGAAACATTCAGTACTTC.

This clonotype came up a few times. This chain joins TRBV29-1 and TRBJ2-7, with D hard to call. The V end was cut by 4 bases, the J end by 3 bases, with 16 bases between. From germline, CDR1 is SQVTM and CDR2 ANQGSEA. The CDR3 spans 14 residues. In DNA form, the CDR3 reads TGCAGCGTTGCGTCTAGTCCTTCAGGCTACGAGCAGTACTTC. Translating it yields CSVASSPSGYEQYF.